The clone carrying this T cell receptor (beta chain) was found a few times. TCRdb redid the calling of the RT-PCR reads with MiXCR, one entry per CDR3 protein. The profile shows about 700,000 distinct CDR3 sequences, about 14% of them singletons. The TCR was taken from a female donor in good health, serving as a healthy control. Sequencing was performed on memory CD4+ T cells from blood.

The CDR3 loop is CASSRTGSTDGNTIYF. CDR3 nucleotide sequence: TGCGCCAGCAGCCGAACAGGGTCTACTGATGGAAACACCATATATTTT. The chain joins TRBV4-1 to TRBJ1-3, with D perhaps TRBD1 (6 bases). With 4 bases removed from V and 3 bases from J, the gap between germline ends came to 16 bases. Per the germline V gene, CDR1 is MGHRA and CDR2 is YSYEKL. This CDR3 has 16 amino acids.